Below are 16 T cell receptor beta chains sequenced from a single sample in a study of blood T cell repertoires in COVID-19. The data were produced by immunoSEQ multiplex PCR, yet TCRdb's version contains in-frame clones alone and is incomplete. The sample holds about 76,000 clones; roughly 87% are singletons and the top ten take approximately 28%. The sample was peripheral blood. Receptor source: a woman of 80 years or more with active or convalescent COVID-19.

The chain is built from TRBV4-3 and TRBJ1-3; weak D call: TRBD1 (5 bases). Trimming shortened V by 4 bases and J by 2 bases, and 12 bases separated the two germline ends. CDR1 and CDR2 from the germline V gene are LGHNA and YSLEER. CDR3 length equals 15 residues. The chain's CDR3 is CASSPGPVTGNTIYF. CDR3 nucleotides: TGCGCCAGCAGCCCAGGGCCGGTCACTGGAAACACCATATATTTT.

This chain uses TRBV2 with TRBJ1-6; D perhaps matches TRBD1 (6 bases). CDR3 length: 14 residues. The germline V and J ends were trimmed by 4 bases and 12 bases, with 16 bases remaining between them. Germline V CDR1 and CDR2: SNHLY, FYNNEI. CDR3 DNA: TGTGCCAGCAGTGTACCAAGACAGGCTAGACCCCTCCACTTT. Its translation: CASSVPRQARPLHF. Full variable domain (remainder filled in from reference TRBV2 and TRBJ1-6): EPEVTQTPSHQVTQMGQEVILRCVPISNHLYFYWYRQILGQKVEFLVSFYNNEISEKSEIFDDQFSVERPDGSNFTLKIRSTKLEDSAMYFCASSVPRQARPLHFGNGTRLTVT.

The chain links TRBV19 to TRBJ1-1, with 9 bases that match TRBD1. CDR3 length equals 15 residues. V was pared by 7 bases and J by 5 bases, with 11 bases of the junction left unmatched. Looked up from germline, CDR1 is LNHDA and CDR2 is SQIVND (reference sequence). The CDR3 protein is CASTRDREGRTEAFF. The CDR3 region has the DNA TGTGCCAGTACCCGGGACAGGGAAGGTAGGACTGAAGCTTTCTTT. The entire variable domain, with the rest obtained from reference TRBV19 and TRBJ1-1, is as follows: DGGITQSPKYLFRKEGQNVTLSCEQNLNHDAMYWYRQDPGQGLRLIYYSQIVNDFQKGDIAEGYSVSREKKESFPLTVTSAQKNPTAFYLCASTRDREGRTEAFFGQGTRLTVV.

The CDR3 region is CASSQVSYGYTF. The CDR3 nucleotides read TGTGCCAGCAGCCAAGTCTCCTATGGCTACACCTTC. The chain employs TRBV3-1 (or the pseudogene TRBV3-2) and TRBJ1-2; D call uncertain. V lost 1 base and J 4 bases, leaving 4 bases between the germline ends. Germline CDR1 reads LGHDT; CDR2 reads YNNKEL (reference sequence). This CDR3 has 12 amino acids.

The gene calls are TRBV4-1 and TRBJ2-3, with D perhaps TRBD2 (5 bases). The CDR3 is 13 residues long. V was shortened by 4 bases and J by 4 bases, with 9 bases between the two germline ends. Germline values: CDR1 MGHRA, CDR2 YSYEKL. The CDR3 nucleotides are TGCGCCAGCAGCCCAGTCGGGGCAGATACGCAGTATTTT. This codes for CASSPVGADTQYF.

The J gene is TRBJ1-2, the V gene TRBV7-9; D remains ambiguous. This CDR3 spans 12 amino acids. CDR1 is SEHNR and CDR2 is FQNEAQ in the germline V gene (reference sequence). V was trimmed by 4 bases and J by 4 bases, leaving 7 bases between them. The CDR3 nucleotides are TGTGCCAGCAGCTCACTCTTCTATGGCTACACCTTC. Translation gives CASSSLFYGYTF.

The chain links TRBV4-3 to TRBJ1-1; 8 nucleotides align to TRBD1. CDR3 size: 14 residues. J was trimmed by 5 bases and V by 6 bases; bases with no gene match: 8. Germline V gene sequence: CDR1 LGHNA, CDR2 YSLEER. The CDR3 is CASRTTGGWTEAFF. Here the CDR3 DNA reads TGCGCCAGCAGGACAACAGGGGGATGGACTGAAGCTTTCTTT.

This sequence joins TRBV6-2 or TRBV6-3 and TRBJ2-7; a weak D match, TRBD2 (6 bases). Germline CDR1 and CDR2: MNHEY and SVGEGT. This CDR3 contains 15 residues. Trimming removed 2 bases at V and 1 base at J, with 12 bases between. Here the CDR3 reads CASSYRTGVSYEQYF. CDR3 sequence (DNA): TGTGCCAGCAGTTACAGGACGGGGGTATCCTACGAGCAGTACTTC.

The rearrangement links TRBV6-2 or TRBV6-3 to TRBJ2-3, with D possibly matching TRBD2 (5 bases). This CDR3 contains 15 residues. The V end lost 4 bases, the J end lost 2 bases, and 13 bases lay between the germline ends. Germline V lookup: CDR1 MNHEY, CDR2 SVGEGT. Written as DNA, the CDR3 is TGTGCCAGCAGTTTCGAACTAGTTGCCACAGATACGCAGTATTTT. Amino acids: CASSFELVATDTQYF.

V gene TRBV18 combines with J gene TRBJ2-4; D possibly corresponds to TRBD2 (6 bases). The CDR3 has 17 amino acids. Trimming took off 0 bases at V and 3 bases at J, with 15 bases between the two ends. Germline V gene sequence: CDR1 KGHSH, CDR2 LQKENI. The CDR3 sequence: CASSPPSALGGKNIQYF. CDR3 DNA sequence: TGTGCCAGCTCACCACCTTCGGCTCTGGGAGGCAAAAACATTCAGTACTTC.

The chain joins TRBV7-2 to TRBJ1-1; possibly TRBD1 for D (6 bases). Germline CDR1 and CDR2: SGHTA and FQGNSA. The CDR3 is made up of 15 amino acids. Between the trimmed V and J ends, which lost 6 bases and 1 base, there was a span of 15 bases. The DNA of the CDR3 is TGTGCCAGCAGAAGAGACAGGACGGAGAACACTGAAGCTTTCTTT. Protein product: CASRRDRTENTEAFF.

The gene calls are TRBV19 and TRBJ2-2, with no clear D. V was pared by 8 bases and J by 4 bases, with 17 bases between. CDR3 length: 15 amino acids. The germline gives CDR1 LNHDA, CDR2 SQIVND (reference sequence). The CDR3 spells CASGRLFQLTGELFF. The CDR3 DNA is TGTGCCAGTGGCCGACTGTTCCAACTCACCGGGGAGCTGTTTTTT.

The chain uses TRBV6-4 and TRBJ2-7; 7 bases align to TRBD1. Per germline, CDR1 MRHNA and CDR2 SNTAGT. The V and J ends lost 0 bases and 4 bases, in that order; junction bases with no gene match: 12. CDR3 size: 17 residues. CDR3 nucleotides: TGTGCCAGCAGTGACTCGACTTCAAGGGACAGACTATACGAGCAGTACTTC. Encoded protein: CASSDSTSRDRLYEQYF.

The CDR3 DNA is TGCGCCAGCAGCTTTTACAGGGACCCGGGGAACATTCAGTACTTC. This gives the protein CASSFYRDPGNIQYF. The genes are TRBV5-1 and TRBJ2-4, with D perhaps matching TRBD1 (6 bases). Germline-derived CDR1 and CDR2 are SGHRS and YFSETQ. V was clipped by 2 bases and J by 7 bases, with 16 bases between them. CDR3 length: 15 residues.

The gene calls are TRBV19 and TRBJ2-1, with 8 bases that match TRBD1. Germline CDR1 LNHDA, CDR2 SQIVND (reference sequence). The CDR3 contains 12 residues. Trimming cost V 6 bases and J 6 bases; bases outside gene matches: 1. The CDR3: CASRTGANEQFF. CDR3 sequence (DNA): TGTGCCAGTAGGACAGGGGCCAATGAGCAGTTCTTC.

As DNA, the CDR3 is TGTGCCAGCAGCCCGAAAACAGGGGTAGGGGAGACCCAGTACTTC. This translates into CASSPKTGVGETQYF. The chain has TRBV7-2 and TRBJ2-5; 7 bases are a match to TRBD1. After removal of 5 bases from V and 5 bases from J, the junction contained 11 bases not matched to a gene. This CDR3 has 15 residues. CDR1 and CDR2 (germline): SGHTA, FQGNSA.